What follows are 7 T cell receptor beta chains derived from one specimen sequenced in a study of T cells after posttransplantation cyclophosphamide (dated by TCRdb to 2015 to 2016). What the treatment or condition label conveys for this sample: high-dose cyclophosphamide on days +3 and +4 as single-agent GVHD prophylaxis. For conditioning, the PTCy patients got busulfan and fludarabine, then a related or unrelated marrow graft, followed by cyclophosphamide on days +3 and +4. Libraries were made using the immunoSEQ multiplex PCR assay. Entries here come from immuneACCESS through TCRdb and include only in-frame sequences with V and J called. Some clones fail to appear in such tables; in the studies checked, an unresolved V gene covers under half of the shortfall, and the cause of the remainder is unknown. The table for this sample lists about 8,500 clones; about 85% of them were counted only once. The leading ten clones occupy roughly 25% of the sample.

The sample in question was PBMCs, obtained after allogeneic stem cell transplant with posttransplant cyclophosphamide. Source of these receptors: a female patient between 40 and 50 years old who received an allogeneic stem cell transplant from an unrelated donor, was CMV-positive, and had no GVHD. After a transplant, some T cells may be the graft donor's own cells.

Points on this clone: An end of the junction does not agree with germline; a read error may underlie this. The chain combines TRBV6-1 with TRBJ2-5, with 7 bases that match TRBD1. The germline V gene has CDR1 MNHNS and CDR2 SASEGT. The CDR3 loop spans 13 amino acids. The CDR3 coding sequence is TGTGCCAGCGGGGACAGTCCTCAAGGGACCCAGTACTTC. It encodes CASGDSPQGTQYF.

This clone has just one count. The chain has TRBV7-2 and TRBJ2-7, with 7 nucleotides matching TRBD1. V shed 4 bases, J shed 3 bases, and the junction held 6 bases outside the gene matches. The germline gives CDR1 SGHTA, CDR2 FQGNSA. This CDR3 is built from 14 residues. The CDR3 loop is CASSSRQGGYEQYF. Written as DNA, the CDR3 is TGTGCCAGCAGCTCCCGACAGGGCGGCTACGAGCAGTACTTC. The variable domain in full, completed from reference TRBV7-2 and TRBJ2-7, reads GAGVSQSPSNKVTEKGKDVELRCDPISGHTALYWYRQSLGQGLEFLIYFQGNSAPDKSGLPSDRFSAERTGGSVSTLTIQRTQQEDSAVYLCASSSRQGGYEQYFGPGTRLTVT.

The J gene is TRBJ2-7, the V gene TRBV28, with D possibly being TRBD2 (7 bases). Trimming stripped 3 bases from V and 0 bases from J, with 12 bases between. Germline lookup yields CDR1 MDHEN and CDR2 SYDVKM. This CDR3 has 15 residues. The CDR3 DNA follows: TGTGCCAGCAGTTTTCGGGGGGCCAGCTCCTACGAGCAGTACTTC. It translates to CASSFRGASSYEQYF. The full variable domain, completed using reference TRBV28 and TRBJ2-7, is DVKVTQSSRYLVKRTGEKVFLECVQDMDHENMFWYRQDPGLGLRLIYFSYDVKMKEKGDIPEGYSVSREKKERFSLILESASTNQTSMYLCASSFRGASSYEQYFGPGTRLTVT.

This clone was counted once. This sequence joins TRBV7-8 and TRBJ1-1; the D gene is possibly TRBD1 (6 bases). The V and J ends lost 2 bases and 1 base respectively, with 14 bases between them. Germline CDR1 reads SGHVS; CDR2 reads FQNEAQ. This CDR3 is built from 16 residues. CDR3 nucleotides: TGTGCCAGCAGCTTAACAAGGGGGGGTCGGAACACTGAAGCTTTCTTT. Its protein product is CASSLTRGGRNTEAFF.

The rearrangement links TRBV29-1 to TRBJ2-7, with 7 bases lining up with TRBD1. Germline loops: CDR1 SQVTM, CDR2 ANQGSEA. The CDR3 spans 12 residues. The J segment lost 3 bases and the V segment lost 6 bases, leaving 5 bases of the junction unmatched. In nucleotides, the CDR3 is TGCAGCGTCCGACAGGGATTCTACGAGCAGTACTTC. Amino acids: CSVRQGFYEQYF.

The chain links TRBV27 to TRBJ2-7; D may be TRBD1 (5 bases). This CDR3 has 14 amino acids. The V gene's germline CDR1 is MNHEY and CDR2 SMNVEV (reference sequence). Between the trimmed V and J ends, which lost 5 bases and 2 bases, there was a span of 13 bases. CDR3 coding DNA: TGTGCCAGCAGTATCCAGGGATCTCCCTACGAGCAGTACTTC. This translates into CASSIQGSPYEQYF.

J is TRBJ2-5 and V is TRBV7-8; a weak D match, TRBD1 (5 bases). V gave up 5 bases and J gave up 5 bases, with 6 bases separating them. There are 11 residues in the CDR3. Germline lookup yields CDR1 SGHVS and CDR2 FQNEAQ. Written as DNA, the CDR3 is TGTGCCAGCAGCCCAGGGGAGACCCAGTACTTC. Residues: CASSPGETQYF.